These 18 T cell receptor beta chains were all obtained from the same sample, sequenced in a study of cytomegalovirus exposure and HLA in healthy donors. 60 Vbeta and 13 Jbeta primers were used in PCR. Profiled with immunoSEQ multiplex PCR; TCRdb holds only in-frame clones, not every one. The table includes some 120,000 clones, about 78% detected once. Sequencing was carried out using PBMCs. All receptors derive from a woman aged 35 to 49 in good health and CMV-seropositive.

The J gene is TRBJ1-3, the V gene TRBV25-1; 8 bases map to TRBD1. Germline V lookup: CDR1 MGHDK, CDR2 SYGVNS. V lost 2 bases and J lost 3; bases outside the gene matches: 12. The CDR3 runs to 18 residues. DNA of the CDR3: TGTGCCAGCAGTGAAATGGGTCCCGGACAGGGAATTGGAAACACCATATATTTT. Its translation is CASSEMGPGQGIGNTIYF.

CDR3 sequence (DNA): TGTGCCAGCAGCGTAGTTAGCGGGGGCAACAATGAGCAGTTCTTC. As protein: CASSVVSGGNNEQFF. The chain employs TRBV9 and TRBJ2-1, with TRBD2 matching over 9 bases. The CDR3 has 15 amino acids. V trimming: 0 bases; J trimming: 5 bases; junction bases outside the gene matches: 3. Germline assignment: CDR1 SGDLS and CDR2 YYNGEE.

The chain is built from TRBV9 and TRBJ1-6, with 9 bases matching TRBD1. CDR1 SGDLS and CDR2 YYNGEE come from the germline V gene. The trim removed 0 bases at V and 9 bases at J, leaving 1 base unmatched. The CDR3 has 14 residues. The CDR3 sequence: CASSVGTGVSPLHF. The CDR3, as DNA: TGTGCCAGCAGCGTAGGGACAGGGGTTTCACCCCTCCACTTT.

The V gene is TRBV4-3, the J gene TRBJ1-4; D gene unclear. V gave up 4 bases and J gave up 4 bases, with 16 bases separating them. The CDR3 is 16 residues long. The V gene's germline CDR1 is LGHNA and CDR2 YSLEER. For the CDR3, the DNA is TGCGCCAGCAGCCGAGCGGACGGATCTTATAATGAAAAACTGTTTTTT. It encodes CASSRADGSYNEKLFF.

J is TRBJ1-2 and V is TRBV7-2, with a possible D match to TRBD1 (5 bases). The CDR3 consists of 15 residues. Trimming shortened V by 2 bases and J by 4 bases, and 14 bases separated the two germline ends. Germline V gene data show CDR1 as SGHTA and CDR2 as FQGNSA. CDR3: CASSLSTQGGYGYTF. The CDR3, as DNA: TGTGCCAGCAGCTTATCTACTCAGGGTGGCTATGGCTACACCTTC.

The chain recombines TRBV5-6 with TRBJ2-7; D gene ambiguous. Germline assignment: CDR1 SGHDT and CDR2 YYEEEE. Deletions cut 3 bases from V and 6 bases from J, with 7 bases between. CDR3 length: 11 amino acids. The CDR3 DNA follows: TGTGCCAGCAGCTCGTGGGCCGAGCAGTACTTC. Residues: CASSSWAEQYF. Filled out from reference TRBV5-6 and TRBJ2-7, the complete variable domain reads DAGVTQSPTHLIKTRGQQVTLRCSPKSGHDTVSWYQQALGQGPQFIFQYYEEEERQRGNFPDRFSGHQFPNYSSELNVNALLLGDSALYLCASSSWAEQYFGPGTRLTVT.

The V gene is TRBV15, the J gene TRBJ1-5; the D gene is possibly TRBD1 (5 bases). Germline-derived CDR1 and CDR2 are LNHNV and YYDKDF (reference sequence). The CDR3 length is 15 residues. With 0 bases removed from V and 4 bases from J, the gap between germline ends came to 10 bases. CDR3 in DNA: TGTGCCACCAGCAGAGAAGGGGATGGGAATCAGCCCCAGCATTTT. Translating gives CATSREGDGNQPQHF.

V gene TRBV5-1 combines with J gene TRBJ2-3; TRBD1 matches 8 bases. The CDR3 is 16 residues long. J was trimmed by 0 bases and V by 4 bases; bases with no gene match: 7. From germline, CDR1 is SGHRS and CDR2 YFSETQ. The CDR3 region has the DNA TGCGCCAGCAGCCCGGACAGGGCCTCTAGCACAGATACGCAGTATTTT. Translated: CASSPDRASSTDTQYF.

In this sample, this clone turned up a few times. J is TRBJ2-1 and V is TRBV5-5; D is perhaps TRBD2 (7 bases). Deletions cut 6 bases from V and 5 bases from J, with 27 bases between. This CDR3 comprises 18 residues. CDR1 is SGHKS and CDR2 is YYEKEE in the germline V gene (reference sequence). The CDR3: CASTLRTGGGGLNNEQFF. The CDR3 DNA follows: TGTGCCAGCACTTTACGTACGGGGGGCGGGGGCCTTAACAATGAGCAGTTCTTC.

A single count supports this clone. The chain uses TRBV18 and TRBJ2-5; perhaps TRBD2 as D (5 bases). CDR1 is KGHSH, CDR2 LQKENI, per germline. V lost 2 bases and J 5 bases, leaving 12 bases between the germline ends. This CDR3 comprises 14 residues. The CDR3, as DNA: TGTGCCAGCTCACCAGAGAGGGCGGTTGAGACCCAGTACTTC. Translation gives CASSPERAVETQYF.

J is TRBJ2-2 and V is TRBV4-1; a possible D gene is TRBD2 (6 bases). Germline V lookup: CDR1 MGHRA, CDR2 YSYEKL. Deletions cut 5 bases from V and 2 bases from J, with 15 bases between. The CDR3 is 16 residues long. DNA of the CDR3: TGCGCCAGCAGCGTCGTCGGGGGAGAAAACACCGGGGAGCTGTTTTTT. It encodes CASSVVGGENTGELFF.

The chain couples TRBV4-1 to TRBJ1-6; the match to TRBD1 covers 11 bases. The V segment lost 4 bases and the J segment 8 bases; nucleotides outside the gene matches: 16. CDR1 is MGHRA, CDR2 YSYEKL, per germline. The CDR3 has 19 residues. The DNA for the CDR3 is TGCGCCAGCAGCCCCCAAACGGGGACAGGGGGTCGGGCATATTCACCCCTCCACTTT. Translating gives CASSPQTGTGGRAYSPLHF.

The V gene is TRBV19, the J gene TRBJ2-2, with D tentatively TRBD2 (5 bases). The germline V and J ends were trimmed by 3 bases and 10 bases, with 15 bases remaining between them. The CDR3 spans 14 residues. Germline values: CDR1 LNHDA, CDR2 SQIVND (reference sequence). As DNA, the CDR3 is TGTGCCAGTAGTATCGGAAGAGGGCAAGAGGAGCTGTTTTTT. Protein: CASSIGRGQEELFF.

The rearrangement uses TRBV7-2 and TRBJ1-2; D is uncertain. Trimming pared 0 bases from V and 3 bases from J, leaving 11 bases between. The CDR3 contains 15 residues. The germline V gene has CDR1 SGHTA and CDR2 FQGNSA. CDR3 protein: CASSLAFRSDYGYTF. CDR3 nucleotide sequence: TGTGCCAGCAGCTTAGCCTTTCGGTCTGACTATGGCTACACCTTC.

The chain carries TRBV25-1 and TRBJ1-1, with TRBD1 as a possible D gene (5 bases). Germline CDR1 and CDR2: MGHDK and SYGVNS. The ends were cut back, 4 bases at V and 1 base at J, with 10 bases in the middle. There are 14 residues in the CDR3. CDR3 DNA: TGTGCCAGCAGTGCTAATGGGGCGAACACTGAAGCTTTCTTT. Its translation is CASSANGANTEAFF.

The chain has TRBV6-1 and TRBJ2-7; tentatively, D is TRBD2 (5 bases). Trimming took off 3 bases at V and 3 bases at J, with 9 bases between the two ends. Germline lookup yields CDR1 MNHNS and CDR2 SASEGT. The CDR3 runs to 13 residues. CDR3 in amino acids: CASSEAEGYEQYF. The CDR3, as DNA: TGTGCCAGCAGTGAGGCCGAGGGCTACGAGCAGTACTTC.

This clone was observed a handful of times. CDR3: CASSLGKTLEAFF. The CDR3 bases are TGTGCCAGCAGCTTAGGTAAAACTCTTGAAGCTTTCTTT. This chain uses TRBV7-2 with TRBJ1-1; no clear D gene. Germline-derived CDR1 and CDR2 are SGHTA and FQGNSA. The ends were cut back, 1 base at V and 7 bases at J, with 10 bases in the middle. This CDR3 is built from 13 residues.

This clone showed up just a few times. V is TRBV4-1 and J is TRBJ2-5; 9 bases map to TRBD2. Germline values: CDR1 MGHRA, CDR2 YSYEKL. Trimming removed 4 bases from V and 4 bases from J; junction bases left unmatched: 4. There are 14 residues in the CDR3. As DNA, the CDR3 is TGCGCCAGCAGCCCGGGACTAGCAACAGAGACCCAGTACTTC. Translation: CASSPGLATETQYF.